This T cell receptor (beta chain) is from a study of blood T cell repertoires in COVID-19. Study information: Whether acute or convalescent, the COVID-19 samples came from the United States, Italy and Spain. T cells, B-cell-depleted T cells, or PBMCs provided the cDNA or gDNA that served as material.

A Seattle source enrolled patients during active infection and followed them longitudinally. The ends lost 6 bases at V and 0 bases at J; junction bases unmatched: 4. The CDR3 length is 15 residues. Germline V lookup: CDR1 LNHDA, CDR2 SQIVND (reference sequence). This clone was counted once. The data were produced by immunoSEQ multiplex PCR, yet TCRdb's version contains in-frame clones alone and is incomplete. The data show about 350,000 clones, about 91% seen once. This chain joins TRBV19 and TRBJ2-2, with TRBD1 matching over 7 bases. Specimen: peripheral blood. The receptor's source is a man aged 25 to 40 with COVID-19, enrolled during active disease. CDR3 DNA: TGTGCCAGTAGCACCGGGACAGCGAACACCGGGGAGCTGTTTTTT. This sequence encodes CASSTGTANTGELFF.